The 17 T cell receptor beta chains listed next were all sequenced from one sample in a study of blood T cell repertoires in COVID-19. Data came from immunoSEQ multiplex PCR; TCRdb stores just in-frame clones and leaves some out. There are 60,000 to 65,000 clones in the sample; around 80% occur only once, and about a fifth lies in the top ten. The sample comprised peripheral blood. The source of these receptors is a woman older than 75 with active or convalescent COVID-19.

V usage is TRBV5-1 and J usage is TRBJ2-2; 10 nucleotides match TRBD2. Trimming cost V 7 bases and J 1 base; bases outside gene matches: 7. Germline loops: CDR1 SGHRS, CDR2 YFSETQ. There are 16 residues in the CDR3. The CDR3 loop reads CASRGGLAENTGELFF. In DNA form, the CDR3 reads TGCGCCAGCCGAGGTGGACTAGCGGAGAACACCGGGGAGCTGTTTTTT.

The CDR3 bases are TGCGCCAGCAGCCAATCTATTGCAGGTTACTATGGCTACACCTTC. Translated: CASSQSIAGYYGYTF. The V gene is TRBV4-1, the J gene TRBJ1-2; D gene unclear. This CDR3 is 15 amino acids long. The V gene's germline CDR1 is MGHRA and CDR2 YSYEKL. V was trimmed by 2 bases and J by 3 bases, leaving 13 bases between them.

This chain links TRBV5-8 with TRBJ1-1, with D unclear. V was trimmed by 0 bases and J by 7 bases, leaving 10 bases between them. The germline gives CDR1 SGHTS, CDR2 YDEGEE. The CDR3 is 13 residues long. The CDR3 sequence is CASSLVKWLEAFF. The CDR3 DNA is TGTGCCAGCAGCTTGGTTAAGTGGCTTGAAGCTTTCTTT.

The chain employs TRBV6-7 and TRBJ1-1; TRBD1 matches 8 bases. TRBV6-7 is sorted into the ORF group, with uncertain function. V trimming: 6 bases; J trimming: 2 bases; junction bases outside the gene matches: 14. The CDR3 consists of 17 residues. In DNA, the CDR3 is TGTGCCAGCAGCCAACAGGGGGGGGGCGTAGGTAACACTGAAGCTTTCTTT. The encoded protein is CASSQQGGGVGNTEAFF.

The sample holds a few counts of this clone. V gene TRBV30 combines with J gene TRBJ1-1; 7 positions agree with TRBD1. This CDR3 has 15 residues. Germline loops: CDR1 GTSNPN, CDR2 SVGIG (reference sequence). V trimming: 2 bases; J trimming: 5 bases; junction bases outside the gene matches: 11. CDR3 bases: TGTGCCTGGAGTTTTAACAGGGGCATAGGGACTGAAGCTTTCTTT. This translates into CAWSFNRGIGTEAFF.

This clone is a singleton in its sample. The chain is built from TRBV5-1 and TRBJ1-1, with 11 nucleotides matching TRBD1. The CDR3 sequence is 14 residues long. The ends lost 4 bases at V and 6 bases at J; junction bases unmatched: 5. Looked up from germline, CDR1 is SGHRS and CDR2 is YFSETQ. CDR3 coding DNA: TGCGCCAGCAGCGGGACAGGGGGGGTCCCTGAAGCTTTCTTT. Its translation is CASSGTGGVPEAFF.

J is TRBJ1-4 and V is TRBV5-4, with a weak D call TRBD1 (6 bases). The CDR3 has 13 residues. Trimming pared 1 base from V and 6 bases from J, leaving 7 bases between. Per germline, CDR1 SGHNT and CDR2 YYREEE (reference sequence). Here the CDR3 DNA reads TGTGCCAGCAGCTTGAGGACAGATGAAAAACTGTTTTTT. This encodes CASSLRTDEKLFF. The entire variable domain, with the rest obtained from reference TRBV5-4 and TRBJ1-4, is as follows: ETGVTQSPTHLIKTRGQQVTLRCSSQSGHNTVSWYQQALGQGPQFIFQYYREEENGRGNFPPRFSGLQFPNYSSELNVNALELDDSALYLCASSLRTDEKLFFGSGTQLSVL.

This chain joins TRBV5-1 and TRBJ1-5, with 7 bases aligning to TRBD1. The CDR3 runs 15 residues. V was pared by 0 bases and J by 6 bases, with 6 bases of the junction left unmatched. The germline gives CDR1 SGHRS, CDR2 YFSETQ. The CDR3: CASSLDPGTVQPQHF. In DNA, the CDR3 is TGCGCCAGCAGCTTGGATCCCGGGACAGTTCAGCCCCAGCATTTT.

This clone was detected only once. The chain is built from TRBV13 and TRBJ2-7; weak D call: TRBD2 (5 bases). Germline V gene data show CDR1 as PRHDT and CDR2 as FYEKMQ (reference sequence). The CDR3 covers 17 residues. Trimming took off 5 bases at V and 2 bases at J, with 22 bases between the two ends. The CDR3 spells CASSRNEDPRGPYEQYF. CDR3 in DNA: TGTGCCAGCAGCCGAAACGAGGACCCACGAGGGCCCTACGAGCAGTACTTC.

The V and J genes are TRBV6-5 and TRBJ2-6, with D perhaps matching TRBD1 (6 bases). Germline CDR1 is MNHEY and CDR2 is SVGAGI. CDR3 length equals 15 residues. Trimming shortened V by 7 bases and J by 0 bases, and 10 bases separated the two germline ends. CDR3 loop: CASKWDTSGANVLTF. The CDR3 DNA is TGTGCCAGCAAATGGGACACCTCTGGGGCCAACGTCCTGACTTTC.

The chain has TRBV20-1 and TRBJ1-1; tentative D call: TRBD1 (5 bases). CDR3 length equals 14 residues. With 6 bases removed from V and 0 bases from J, the gap between germline ends came to 14 bases. Germline values: CDR1 DFQATT, CDR2 SNEGSKA (reference sequence). The CDR3 loop reads CSASMTEMNTEAFF. In DNA form, the CDR3 reads TGCAGTGCAAGTATGACAGAGATGAACACTGAAGCTTTCTTT.

The chain uses TRBV28 and TRBJ1-5; 8 bases map to TRBD1. This CDR3 has 18 amino acids. Looked up from germline, CDR1 is MDHEN and CDR2 is SYDVKM. Trimming at V came to 5 bases and at J to 0 bases, leaving 12 bases not matched to a gene. This chain's CDR3 is CASSRLDRGKYSNQPQHF. The DNA of the CDR3 is TGTGCCAGCAGTAGACTCGACAGGGGCAAGTATAGCAATCAGCCCCAGCATTTT.

The chain joins TRBV2 to TRBJ1-3; the D gene is possibly TRBD1 (6 bases). The germline CDR1 and CDR2 sequences are SNHLY and FYNNEI. CDR3 length equals 15 residues. Between the trimmed V and J ends, which lost 8 bases and 0 bases, there was a span of 14 bases. CDR3 bases: TGTGCCAGCCACGGACAGCGCAACTCTGGAAACACCATATATTTT. Translation gives CASHGQRNSGNTIYF. Supplemented by reference TRBV2 and TRBJ1-3, the full variable domain reads EPEVTQTPSHQVTQMGQEVILRCVPISNHLYFYWYRQILGQKVEFLVSFYNNEISEKSEIFDDQFSVERPDGSNFTLKIRSTKLEDSAMYFCASHGQRNSGNTIYFGEGSWLTVV.

V and J are TRBV12-3 or TRBV12-4 and TRBJ2-7; TRBD1 matches 7 bases. V was clipped by 6 bases and J by 1 base; unmatched bases: 3. The CDR3 loop spans 13 amino acids. DNA for the CDR3: TGTGCCAGCAGCCGGGGACAGTCCTACGAGCAGTACTTC. Translated: CASSRGQSYEQYF.

V and J are TRBV19 and TRBJ2-2; D perhaps matches TRBD2 (7 bases). V shed 6 bases and J shed 2 bases, with 10 bases lying between them. The CDR3 extends over 14 amino acids. Germline V gives CDR1 LNHDA, CDR2 SQIVND (reference sequence). The CDR3 DNA reads as TGTGCCAGTAGATGGGGGGGCAACACCGGGGAGCTGTTTTTT. It translates to CASRWGGNTGELFF.

This sequence joins TRBV6-1 and TRBJ1-2, with D unclear. Germline V gives CDR1 MNHNS, CDR2 SASEGT. Trimming removed 1 base from V and 11 bases from J, with 17 bases in between. The CDR3 runs 14 residues. CDR3 bases: TGTGCCAGCAGTGAAGGTGGGCAGGCTACCTTATACACCTTC. It is translated as CASSEGGQATLYTF.

Concerning this clone itself: The sample contains more than one DNA sequence encoding this CDR3. The chain has TRBV11-2 and TRBJ2-1; 7 bases align to TRBD1. Germline trimming cut 5 bases from V and 0 bases from J; bases unmatched to any gene: 4. The CDR3 sequence is 15 residues long. Germline CDR1 SGHAT, CDR2 FQNNGV. CDR3 region: CASSPTGISYNEQFF. The CDR3 region has the DNA TGTGCCAGCAGCCCGACAGGGATCTCCTACAATGAGCAGTTCTTC.